The next 12 T cell receptor beta chains were all read from a single sample in a study of T cell responses to AZD1222 COVID-19 vaccine (dated by TCRdb to about 2021). Receptor amplification or capture employed the immunoSEQ multiplex PCR assay. As stored in TCRdb, this immuneACCESS dataset retains in-frame rearrangements with V and J assigned. A fraction of the clones does not appear; measured against another copy, unresolved V genes explain less than half of the discrepancy, and the remainder lacks a known reason. The sample table holds fewer than 150,000 clones, of which 80% to 90% were seen once. Together, the top ten hold about 7.1% of the sample. The sample's time point, from its label and the paper: about 28 days (+/-7) after the second vaccine dose. The input for sequencing was peripheral blood, taken 28 days after the second AZD1222 dose. Receptors were obtained from an adult who received the AZD1222 COVID-19 vaccine.

V and J are TRBV9 and TRBJ2-1, with D possibly being TRBD1 or TRBD2 (6 bases each). Germline V gene data show CDR1 as SGDLS and CDR2 as YYNGEE. This CDR3 comprises 18 residues. Trimming stripped 4 bases from V and 0 bases from J, with 20 bases between. The CDR3 protein is CASSLTPGGGSSYNEQFF. CDR3 DNA: TGTGCCAGCAGCCTTACCCCCGGAGGGGGGAGCTCCTACAATGAGCAGTTCTTC.

The rearrangement joins TRBV28 to TRBJ2-3; 7 nucleotides agree with TRBD1. The V segment lost 6 bases and the J segment 5 bases; nucleotides outside the gene matches: 5. This CDR3 has 13 amino acids. Germline V gene sequence: CDR1 MDHEN, CDR2 SYDVKM. The CDR3 bases are TGTGCCAGCAGCGACAGGGCCAGAGATACGCAGTATTTT. This sequence encodes CASSDRARDTQYF.

The V and J genes are TRBV4-1 and TRBJ1-2; 10 bases line up with TRBD1. Germline assignment: CDR1 MGHRA and CDR2 YSYEKL. The CDR3 loop spans 15 amino acids. Trimming at V came to 4 bases and at J to 4 bases, leaving 6 bases not matched to a gene. The CDR3 is CASSRGQGPSYGYTF. The CDR3 nucleotides read TGCGCCAGCAGCCGGGGACAGGGGCCTAGCTATGGCTACACCTTC.

The chain combines TRBV25-1 with TRBJ1-6; D unclear. The V and J ends lost 2 bases and 5 bases respectively, with 10 bases between them. Germline V gene lookup returns CDR1 MGHDK and CDR2 SYGVNS. The length of the CDR3 is 15 residues. The CDR3 DNA sequence: TGTGCCAGCAGTGAACGGGCGGGTAATAATTCACCCCTCCACTTT. The encoded protein is CASSERAGNNSPLHF.

This rearrangement joins TRBV18 to TRBJ2-6, with 9 bases that match TRBD1. V was pared by 0 bases and J by 0 bases, with 3 bases of the junction left unmatched. CDR1 and CDR2 from the germline V gene are KGHSH and LQKENI. This CDR3 has 18 amino acids. This CDR3 reads CASSPPGQGRSGANVLTF. The CDR3 DNA is TGTGCCAGCTCACCACCCGGACAGGGGCGCTCTGGGGCCAACGTCCTGACTTTC.

The V gene is TRBV11-3, the J gene TRBJ2-7; TRBD1 is a possible D gene (6 bases). This CDR3 region has 17 residues. Per germline, CDR1 SGHNT and CDR2 YENEEA. V was cut by 0 bases and J by 2 bases, with 17 bases left in between. The CDR3 reads CASSLEVGQWGAYEQYF. The CDR3 DNA is TGTGCCAGCAGCTTAGAAGTAGGACAGTGGGGAGCCTACGAGCAGTACTTC. The variable domain in full, with the rest retrieved from reference TRBV11-3 and TRBJ2-7, is EAGVVQSPRYKIIEKKQPVAFWCNPISGHNTLYWYLQNLGQGPELLIRYENEEAVDDSQLPKDRFSAERLKGVDSTLKIQPAELGDSAVYLCASSLEVGQWGAYEQYFGPGTRLTVT.

V usage is TRBV7-2 and J usage is TRBJ2-2; 7 positions match TRBD2. J lost 7 bases, V lost 5 bases, and 16 bases had no gene match. The CDR3 sequence is 17 residues long. CDR1 is SGHTA and CDR2 is FQGNSA in the germline V gene. The CDR3 sequence is CASSPRGLAGFVGELFF. CDR3 in DNA: TGTGCCAGCAGCCCGCGTGGATTAGCGGGTTTCGTCGGGGAGCTGTTTTTT.

This chain joins TRBV6-2 or TRBV6-3 and TRBJ2-1; 7 bases are a match to TRBD1. V lost 0 bases and J lost 2; bases outside the gene matches: 4. Germline V gives CDR1 MNHEY, CDR2 SVGEGT. This CDR3 has 16 residues. This chain's CDR3 is CASSYSMGTAYNEQFF. The CDR3 region has the DNA TGTGCCAGCAGTTACTCGATGGGGACAGCCTACAATGAGCAGTTCTTC.

This clone was picked up a small number of times. The rearrangement links TRBV5-6 to TRBJ1-5; TRBD1 is a possible D gene (6 bases). Germline values: CDR1 SGHDT, CDR2 YYEEEE. V lost 6 bases, J lost 3 bases, and 16 bases lay in between. The CDR3 length is 15 residues. The CDR3 sequence: CASNIRGGYNQPQHF. In DNA, the CDR3 is TGTGCCAGCAACATAAGGGGGGGTTACAATCAGCCCCAGCATTTT.

The rearrangement joins TRBV6-5 to TRBJ1-2; D perhaps matches TRBD1 (5 bases). From germline, CDR1 is MNHEY and CDR2 SVGAGI. The CDR3 covers 15 residues. Trimming shortened V by 6 bases and J by 2 bases, and 16 bases separated the two germline ends. The CDR3 sequence is CASRQVGDANYGYTF. In DNA, the CDR3 is TGTGCCAGCAGACAGGTCGGAGACGCAAACTATGGCTACACCTTC.

This rearrangement joins TRBV6-1 to TRBJ2-7; 8 bases line up with TRBD1. Per the germline V gene, CDR1 is MNHNS and CDR2 is SASEGT. Trimming cost V 3 bases and J 4 bases; bases outside gene matches: 5. The CDR3 is made up of 14 amino acids. The CDR3 sequence: CASSDLRQGYEQYF. Written as DNA, the CDR3 is TGTGCCAGCAGTGATTTAAGACAGGGGTACGAGCAGTACTTC.

This clone has a handful of counts. V is TRBV6-4 and J is TRBJ1-2; the match to TRBD1 covers 7 bases. This CDR3 spans 13 amino acids. Germline CDR1 MRHNA, CDR2 SNTAGT. V dropped 2 bases and J dropped 8; count of bases not matched to a gene: 5. This CDR3 is CASSDQGGAGYTF. As DNA, the CDR3 is TGTGCCAGCAGTGACCAAGGGGGCGCGGGCTACACCTTC.